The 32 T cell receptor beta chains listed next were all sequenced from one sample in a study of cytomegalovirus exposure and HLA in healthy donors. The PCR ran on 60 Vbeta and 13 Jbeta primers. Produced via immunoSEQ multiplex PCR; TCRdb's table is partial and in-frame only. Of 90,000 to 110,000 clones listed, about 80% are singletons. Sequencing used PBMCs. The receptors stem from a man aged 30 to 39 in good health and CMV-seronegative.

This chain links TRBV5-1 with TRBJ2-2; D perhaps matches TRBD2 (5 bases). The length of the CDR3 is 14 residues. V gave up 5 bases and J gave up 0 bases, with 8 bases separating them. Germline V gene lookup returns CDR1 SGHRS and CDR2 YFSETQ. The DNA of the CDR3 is TGCGCCAGCAGTTCGGGGTCGAACACCGGGGAGCTGTTTTTT. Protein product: CASSSGSNTGELFF.

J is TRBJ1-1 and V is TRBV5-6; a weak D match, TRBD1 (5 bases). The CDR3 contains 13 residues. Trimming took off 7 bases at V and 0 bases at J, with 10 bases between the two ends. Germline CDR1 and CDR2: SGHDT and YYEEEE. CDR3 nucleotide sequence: TGTGCCAGCGGTCGGGGGGTGAACACTGAAGCTTTCTTT. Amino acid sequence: CASGRGVNTEAFF.

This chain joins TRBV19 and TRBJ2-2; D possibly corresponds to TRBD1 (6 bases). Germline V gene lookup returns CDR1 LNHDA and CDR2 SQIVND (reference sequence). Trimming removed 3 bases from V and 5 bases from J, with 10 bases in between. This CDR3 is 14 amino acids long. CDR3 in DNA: TGTGCCAGTAGTATTACAGGGACGACCGGGGAGCTGTTTTTT. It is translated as CASSITGTTGELFF.

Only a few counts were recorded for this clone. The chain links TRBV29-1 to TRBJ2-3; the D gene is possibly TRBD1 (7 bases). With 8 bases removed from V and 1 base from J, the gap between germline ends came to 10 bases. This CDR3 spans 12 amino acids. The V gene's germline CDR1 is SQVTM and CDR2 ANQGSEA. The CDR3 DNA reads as TGCAGCTCAGGGGGGCGCACAGATACGCAGTATTTT. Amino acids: CSSGGRTDTQYF.

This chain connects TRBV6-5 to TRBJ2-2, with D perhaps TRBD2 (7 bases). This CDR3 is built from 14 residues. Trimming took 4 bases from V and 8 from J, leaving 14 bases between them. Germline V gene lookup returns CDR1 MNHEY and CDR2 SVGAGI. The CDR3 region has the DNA TGTGCCAGCAGTTTAGTAGGGGGGGCGGGGGAGCTGTTTTTT. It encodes CASSLVGGAGELFF.

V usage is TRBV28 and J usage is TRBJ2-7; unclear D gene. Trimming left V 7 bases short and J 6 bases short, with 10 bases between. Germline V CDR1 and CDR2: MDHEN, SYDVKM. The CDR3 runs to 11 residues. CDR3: CASTRGIEQYF. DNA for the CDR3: TGTGCCAGCACCCGAGGAATCGAGCAGTACTTC.

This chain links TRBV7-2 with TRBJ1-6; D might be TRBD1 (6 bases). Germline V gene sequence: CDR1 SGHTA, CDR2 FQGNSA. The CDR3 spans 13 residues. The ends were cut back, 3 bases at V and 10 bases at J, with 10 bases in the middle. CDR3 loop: CASSLDSPSPLHF. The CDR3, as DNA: TGTGCCAGCAGCTTGGACAGCCCATCACCCCTCCACTTT.

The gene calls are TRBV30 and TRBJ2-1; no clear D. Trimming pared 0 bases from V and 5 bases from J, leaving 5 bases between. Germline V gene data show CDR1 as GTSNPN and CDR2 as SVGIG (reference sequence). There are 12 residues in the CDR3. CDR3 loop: CAWSVSNNEQFF. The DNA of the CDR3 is TGTGCCTGGAGTGTATCTAACAATGAGCAGTTCTTC. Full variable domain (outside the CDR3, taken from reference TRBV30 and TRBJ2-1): SQTIHQWPATLVQPVGSPLSLECTVEGTSNPNLYWYRQAAGRGLQLLFYSVGIGQISSEVPQNLSASRPQDRQFILSSKKLLLSDSGFYLCAWSVSNNEQFFGPGTRLTVL.

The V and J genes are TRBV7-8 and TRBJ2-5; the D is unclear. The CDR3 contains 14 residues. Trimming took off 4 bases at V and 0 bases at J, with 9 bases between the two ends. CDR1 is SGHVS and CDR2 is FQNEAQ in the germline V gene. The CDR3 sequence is CASSSWLDQETQYF. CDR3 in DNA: TGTGCCAGCAGCTCCTGGTTAGACCAAGAGACCCAGTACTTC.

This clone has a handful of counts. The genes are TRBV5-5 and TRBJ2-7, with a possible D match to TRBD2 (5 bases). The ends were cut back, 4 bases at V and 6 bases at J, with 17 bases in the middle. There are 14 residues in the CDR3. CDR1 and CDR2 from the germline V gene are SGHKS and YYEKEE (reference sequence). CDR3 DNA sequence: TGTGCCAGCAGCGGGGAGCTAGCTACTGGCGAGCAGTACTTC. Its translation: CASSGELATGEQYF. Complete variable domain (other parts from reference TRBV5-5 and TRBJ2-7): DAGVTQSPTHLIKTRGQQVTLRCSPISGHKSVSWYQQVLGQGPQFIFQYYEKEERGRGNFPDRFSARQFPNYSSELNVNALLLGDSALYLCASSGELATGEQYFGPGTRLTVT.

The CDR3, as DNA: TGCGCCAGCAGCCAGGCCTCCAGGGATACGCAGTATTTT. It yields the protein CASSQASRDTQYF. The chain joins TRBV4-1 to TRBJ2-3; the D is unclear. From germline, CDR1 is MGHRA and CDR2 YSYEKL. The CDR3 sequence is 13 residues long. V was cut by 3 bases and J by 6 bases, with 10 bases left in between.

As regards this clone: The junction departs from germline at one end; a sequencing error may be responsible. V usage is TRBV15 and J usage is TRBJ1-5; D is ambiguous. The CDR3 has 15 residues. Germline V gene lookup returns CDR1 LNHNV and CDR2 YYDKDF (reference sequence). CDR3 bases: TGTGCCACCAGCAGAGATTTGACTAGCAATCAGCCCCAGAATTTT. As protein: CATSRDLTSNQPQNF.

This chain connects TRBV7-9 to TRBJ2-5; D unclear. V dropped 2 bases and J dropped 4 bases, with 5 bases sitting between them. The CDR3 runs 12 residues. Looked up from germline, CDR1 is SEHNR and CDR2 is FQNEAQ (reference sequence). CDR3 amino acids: CASSLTAETQYF. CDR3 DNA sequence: TGTGCCAGCAGCTTAACAGCAGAGACCCAGTACTTC.

The CDR3 nucleotides read TGCGCCAGCAGCTTGGGCCAGACCGGGGAGCTGTTTTTT. Its protein product is CASSLGQTGELFF. The V and J genes are TRBV5-1 and TRBJ2-2, with D unresolved. This CDR3 has 13 amino acids. Per the germline V gene, CDR1 is SGHRS and CDR2 is YFSETQ. Trimming removed 0 bases at V and 5 bases at J, with 5 bases between. The entire variable domain, with the rest obtained from reference TRBV5-1 and TRBJ2-2, is as follows: KAGVTQTPRYLIKTRGQQVTLSCSPISGHRSVSWYQQTPGQGLQFLFEYFSETQRNKGNFPGRFSGRQFSNSRSEMNVSTLELGDSALYLCASSLGQTGELFFGEGSRLTVL.

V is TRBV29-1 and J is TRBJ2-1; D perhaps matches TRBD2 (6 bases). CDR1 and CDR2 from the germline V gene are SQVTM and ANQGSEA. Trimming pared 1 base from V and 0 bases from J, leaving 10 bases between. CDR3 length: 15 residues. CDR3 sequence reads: CSVEGGTSSYNEQFF. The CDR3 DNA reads TGCAGCGTTGAAGGCGGGACGAGCTCCTACAATGAGCAGTTCTTC.

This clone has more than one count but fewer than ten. CDR3 residues: CASSPPPDRDLTEAFF. DNA for the CDR3: TGTGCCAGCAGCCCGCCACCCGACAGGGATCTGACTGAAGCTTTCTTT. The gene calls are TRBV11-2 and TRBJ1-1, with 7 bases matching TRBD1. Trimming at V came to 5 bases and at J to 5 bases, leaving 14 bases not matched to a gene. The CDR3 contains 16 residues. CDR1 is SGHAT, CDR2 FQNNGV, per germline.

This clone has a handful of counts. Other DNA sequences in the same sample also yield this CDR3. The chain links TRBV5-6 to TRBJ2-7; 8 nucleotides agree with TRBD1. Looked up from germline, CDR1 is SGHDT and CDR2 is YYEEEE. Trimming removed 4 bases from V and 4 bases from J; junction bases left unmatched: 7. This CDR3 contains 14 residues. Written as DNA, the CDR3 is TGTGCCAGCAGCCTCGGACAGGGAAGATACGAGCAGTACTTC. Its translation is CASSLGQGRYEQYF.

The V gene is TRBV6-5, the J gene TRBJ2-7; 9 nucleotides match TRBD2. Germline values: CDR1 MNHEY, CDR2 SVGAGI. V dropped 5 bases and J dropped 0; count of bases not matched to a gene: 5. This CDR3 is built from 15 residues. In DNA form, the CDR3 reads TGTGCCAGCAGTAGGACTAGCGCAGGCTCCTACGAGCAGTACTTC. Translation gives CASSRTSAGSYEQYF.

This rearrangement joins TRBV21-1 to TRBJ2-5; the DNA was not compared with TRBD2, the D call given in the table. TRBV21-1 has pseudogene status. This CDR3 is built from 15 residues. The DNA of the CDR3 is TGTGCCAGCAGCAAAGGACTAGTCGAAAGAGAGACCCAGTACTTC. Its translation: CASSKGLVERETQYF.

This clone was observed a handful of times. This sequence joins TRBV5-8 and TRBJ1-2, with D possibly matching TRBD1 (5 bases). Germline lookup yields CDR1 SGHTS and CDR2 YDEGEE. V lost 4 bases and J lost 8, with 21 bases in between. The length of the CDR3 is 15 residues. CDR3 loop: CASSPLPGGATGYTF. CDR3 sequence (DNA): TGTGCCAGCAGCCCTCTCCCGGGGGGAGCTACCGGCTACACCTTC.

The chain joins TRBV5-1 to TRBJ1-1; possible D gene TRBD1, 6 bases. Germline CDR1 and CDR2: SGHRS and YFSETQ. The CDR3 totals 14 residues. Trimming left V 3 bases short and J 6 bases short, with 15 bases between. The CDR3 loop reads CASSWGQGPAEAFF. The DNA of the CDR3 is TGCGCCAGCAGCTGGGGACAAGGGCCCGCTGAAGCTTTCTTT.

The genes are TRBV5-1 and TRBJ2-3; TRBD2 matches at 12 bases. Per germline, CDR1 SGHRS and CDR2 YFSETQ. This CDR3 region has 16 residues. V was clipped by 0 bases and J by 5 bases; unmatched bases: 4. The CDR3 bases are TGCGCCAGCAGCTTGGGACTAGCGGGGGCTGGAGATACGCAGTATTTT. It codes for CASSLGLAGAGDTQYF.

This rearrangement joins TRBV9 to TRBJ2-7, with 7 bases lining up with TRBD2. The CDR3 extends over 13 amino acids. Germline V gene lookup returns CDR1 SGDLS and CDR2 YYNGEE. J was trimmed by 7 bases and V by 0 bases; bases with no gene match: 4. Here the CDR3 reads CASSVGPGGEQYF. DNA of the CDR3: TGTGCCAGCAGCGTAGGTCCCGGGGGGGAGCAGTACTTC. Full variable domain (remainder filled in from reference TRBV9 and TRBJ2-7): DSGVTQTPKHLITATGQRVTLRCSPRSGDLSVYWYQQSLDQGLQFLIQYYNGEERAKGNILERFSAQQFPDLHSELNLSSLELGDSALYFCASSVGPGGEQYFGPGTRLTVT.

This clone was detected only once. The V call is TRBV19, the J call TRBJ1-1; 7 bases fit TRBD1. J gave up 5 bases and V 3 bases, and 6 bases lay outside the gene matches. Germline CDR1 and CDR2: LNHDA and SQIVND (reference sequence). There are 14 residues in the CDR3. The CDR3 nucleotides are TGTGCCAGTAGTATCGACAGGGTAGGGACTGAAGCTTTCTTT. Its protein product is CASSIDRVGTEAFF.

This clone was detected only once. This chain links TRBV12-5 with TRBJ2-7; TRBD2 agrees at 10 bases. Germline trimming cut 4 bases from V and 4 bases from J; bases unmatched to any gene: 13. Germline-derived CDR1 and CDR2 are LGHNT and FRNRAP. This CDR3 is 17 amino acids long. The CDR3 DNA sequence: TGTGCTAGTGGTTCAAAGCGAAGCGGGGGGGTTCTTTACGAGCAGTACTTC. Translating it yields CASGSKRSGGVLYEQYF.

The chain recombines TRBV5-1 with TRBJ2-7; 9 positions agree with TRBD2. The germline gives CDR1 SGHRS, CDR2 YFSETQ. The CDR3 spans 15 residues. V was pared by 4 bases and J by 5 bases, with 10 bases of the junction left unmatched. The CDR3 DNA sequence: TGCGCCAGCAGCCTCTCAGGGCGGGAGGGTGACGAGCAGTACTTC. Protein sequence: CASSLSGREGDEQYF.

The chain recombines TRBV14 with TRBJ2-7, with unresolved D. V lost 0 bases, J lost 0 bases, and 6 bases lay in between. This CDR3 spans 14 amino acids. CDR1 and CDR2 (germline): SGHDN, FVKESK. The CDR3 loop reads CASSQDGYSYEQYF. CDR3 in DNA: TGTGCCAGCAGCCAAGACGGGTACTCCTACGAGCAGTACTTC. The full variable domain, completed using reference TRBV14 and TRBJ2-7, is EAGVTQFPSHSVIEKGQTVTLRCDPISGHDNLYWYRRVMGKEIKFLLHFVKESKQDESGMPNNRFLAERTGGTYSTLKVQPAELEDSGVYFCASSQDGYSYEQYFGPGTRLTVT.

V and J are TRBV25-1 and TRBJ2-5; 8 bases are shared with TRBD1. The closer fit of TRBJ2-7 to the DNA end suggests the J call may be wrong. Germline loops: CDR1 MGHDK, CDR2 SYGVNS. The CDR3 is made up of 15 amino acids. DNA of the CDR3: TGTGCCAGCAGTCTAAGGGGGACAGGAACCTACGAGCAGTACTTC. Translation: CASSLRGTGTYEQYF.

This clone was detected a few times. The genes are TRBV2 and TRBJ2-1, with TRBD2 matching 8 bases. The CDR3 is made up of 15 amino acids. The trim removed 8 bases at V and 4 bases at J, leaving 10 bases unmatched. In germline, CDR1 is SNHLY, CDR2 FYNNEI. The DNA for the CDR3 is TGTGCCAGCGTATTCGGGACTAGGGGATACAATGAGCAGTTCTTC. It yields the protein CASVFGTRGYNEQFF.

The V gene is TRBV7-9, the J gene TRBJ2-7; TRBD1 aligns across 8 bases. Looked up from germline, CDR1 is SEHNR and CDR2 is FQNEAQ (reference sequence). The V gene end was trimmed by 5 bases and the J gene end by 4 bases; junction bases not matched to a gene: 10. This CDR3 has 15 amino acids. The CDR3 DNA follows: TGTGCCAGCAGCCGAGGGACAGGTTTGCTTTACGAGCAGTACTTC. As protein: CASSRGTGLLYEQYF. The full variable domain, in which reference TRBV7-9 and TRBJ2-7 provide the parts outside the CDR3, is DTGVSQNPRHKITKRGQNVTFRCDPISEHNRLYWYRQTLGQGPEFLTYFQNEAQLEKSRLLSDRFSAERPKGSFSTLEIQRTEQGDSAMYLCASSRGTGLLYEQYFGPGTRLTVT.

The CDR3 loop reads CASSEASGETQYF. CDR3 coding DNA: TGCGCCAGCAGTGAGGCTAGCGGGGAGACCCAGTACTTC. The chain uses TRBV10-2 and TRBJ2-5; 8 bases are a match to TRBD2. This CDR3 has 13 amino acids. Germline CDR1 reads WSHSY; CDR2 reads SAAADI. V shed 2 bases, J shed 5 bases, and the junction held 1 base outside the gene matches.

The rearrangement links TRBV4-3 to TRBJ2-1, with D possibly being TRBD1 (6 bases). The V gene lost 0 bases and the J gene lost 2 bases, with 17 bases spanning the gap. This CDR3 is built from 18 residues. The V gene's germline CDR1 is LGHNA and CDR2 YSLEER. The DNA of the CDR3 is TGCGCCAGCAGCCAAGATCATTTCGCAGGGGCTCCCTACAATGAGCAGTTCTTC. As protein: CASSQDHFAGAPYNEQFF.